These 21 T cell receptor beta chains originate from one sample sequenced in a study of T cells in Graves' hyperthyroidism and ophthalmopathy. Amplified TCR beta CDR3 regions came from RNA transcripts. The HTBI primer set served for first-round RT-PCR of the TCR CDR3. TCRdb analysed the multiplex PCR reads with MiXCR anew, one entry per CDR3 protein. The sample yields 300,000 to 450,000 distinct CDR3 sequences, approximately 17% seen once. The sequencing sample was made of blood. The receptors derive from a woman under 40 with Graves' hyperthyroidism that later progressed to Graves' ophthalmopathy.

This clonotype was detected ten times or more. The CDR3 spells CASSLDVGTKDTQYF. CDR3 nucleotides: TGTGCCAGCAGCTTAGATGTCGGGACTAAAGATACGCAGTATTTT. The chain is built from TRBV7-9 and TRBJ2-3, with TRBD2 matching over 7 bases. J lost 5 bases, V lost 1 base, and 6 bases had no gene match. There are 15 residues in the CDR3. Germline V CDR1 and CDR2: SEHNR, FQNEAQ (reference sequence).

This clonotype came up many times. V is TRBV15 and J is TRBJ1-2, with a weak D call TRBD1 (6 bases). Germline lookup yields CDR1 LNHNV and CDR2 YYDKDF (reference sequence). Deletions cut 0 bases from V and 2 bases from J, with 10 bases between. The CDR3 consists of 15 residues. CDR3 residues: CATSRDRGANYGYTF. In nucleotides, the CDR3 is TGTGCCACCAGCAGAGATCGGGGGGCAAACTATGGCTACACCTTC.

This clonotype was recorded at least ten times. The chain employs TRBV11-2 and TRBJ2-5; D possibly matches TRBD1 or TRBD2 (5 bases each). This CDR3 is 13 amino acids long. Germline V gives CDR1 SGHAT, CDR2 FQNNGV. Trimming shortened V by 5 bases and J by 7 bases, and 14 bases separated the two germline ends. CDR3 nucleotide sequence: TGTGCCAGCAGCCTCAAAGGGGCGGGGACCCAGTACTTC. Amino acid sequence: CASSLKGAGTQYF.

A few counts support this clonotype. The chain joins TRBV29-1 to TRBJ2-1; the match to TRBD2 covers 7 bases. CDR1 is SQVTM, CDR2 ANQGSEA, per germline. V shed 3 bases and J 7 bases; nucleotides not matched to a gene: 9. This CDR3 has 14 residues. The CDR3 DNA reads TGCAGCGTTGACCGCGGACTAGTTAGGAATGAGCAGTTCTTC. This encodes CSVDRGLVRNEQFF.

This clonotype has ten or more counts. V usage is TRBV6-1 and J usage is TRBJ2-2, with 10 bases aligning to TRBD1. The germline V gene encodes CDR1 MNHNS and CDR2 SASEGT. V shed 4 bases and J 7 bases; nucleotides not matched to a gene: 18. CDR3 length equals 19 residues. The CDR3 loop reads CASSVLGVGDRGIGGELFF. The CDR3 DNA reads as TGTGCCAGCAGTGTGCTCGGCGTTGGGGACAGGGGTATTGGCGGGGAGCTGTTTTTT.

Ten or more counts support this clonotype. This sequence joins TRBV20-1 and TRBJ2-7; 14 bases match TRBD2. Germline CDR1 DFQATT, CDR2 SNEGSKA (reference sequence). This CDR3 has 16 residues. J lost 1 base, V lost 3 bases, and 5 bases had no gene match. The CDR3 DNA follows: TGCAGTGCTAGGGGGACTAGCGGGAGCTGGTCCTACGAGCAGTACTTC. This translates into CSARGTSGSWSYEQYF.

This clonotype was seen repeatedly, ten times or more. V gene TRBV12-3 or TRBV12-4 combines with J gene TRBJ1-2; D uncertain. Trimming pared 6 bases from V and 5 bases from J, leaving 10 bases between. The CDR3 extends over 12 amino acids. CDR3 sequence reads: CASSQENYGYTF. In DNA form, the CDR3 reads TGTGCCAGCAGCCAAGAGAATTATGGCTACACCTTC.

This clonotype was counted a few times. The J gene is TRBJ2-7, the V gene TRBV11-1; D is possibly TRBD2 (7 bases). The CDR3 is 15 residues long. The germline V gene encodes CDR1 SGHAT and CDR2 FQDESV (reference sequence). With 2 bases removed from V and 2 bases from J, the gap between germline ends came to 13 bases. The CDR3: CASSLRGAGAYEQYF. Here the CDR3 DNA reads TGTGCCAGCAGCTTACGGGGGGCCGGAGCCTACGAGCAGTACTTC.

This clonotype was seen repeatedly, ten times or more. V and J are TRBV5-1 and TRBJ2-1; 7 nucleotides align to TRBD2. With 2 bases clipped from V and 9 bases from J, the junction kept 14 bases outside the gene matches. The CDR3 sequence is 16 residues long. CDR1 is SGHRS, CDR2 YFSETQ, per germline. CDR3 in DNA: TGCGCCAGCAGCTTAGCCCCCTGGGCGGGAGCCCCTGAGCAGTTCTTC. Protein sequence: CASSLAPWAGAPEQFF. Using reference TRBV5-1 and TRBJ2-1 for the parts outside the CDR3, the full variable domain is KAGVTQTPRYLIKTRGQQVTLSCSPISGHRSVSWYQQTPGQGLQFLFEYFSETQRNKGNFPGRFSGRQFSNSRSEMNVSTLELGDSALYLCASSLAPWAGAPEQFFGPGTRLTVL.

This clonotype was detected many times. V gene TRBV20-1 combines with J gene TRBJ2-5; 8 nucleotides align to TRBD1. The CDR3 is made up of 15 amino acids. The germline V gene has CDR1 DFQATT and CDR2 SNEGSKA (reference sequence). In nucleotides, the CDR3 is TGCAGCCTGACAGGGGAAGCAGGGAGCAGAGAGACCCAGTACTTC. Amino acid sequence: CSLTGEAGSRETQYF.

The sample holds many counts of this clonotype. This sequence joins TRBV4-1 and TRBJ1-6; D remains unclear. The CDR3 has 14 amino acids. V dropped 0 bases and J dropped 8 bases, with 8 bases sitting between them. Germline CDR1 and CDR2: MGHRA and YSYEKL. CDR3: CASSQDNLHSPLHF. In DNA form, the CDR3 reads TGCGCCAGCAGCCAAGATAATTTACATTCACCCCTCCACTTT.

As DNA, the CDR3 is TGTGCCAGCGAGGACATAGGATTAAACTATGGCTACACCTTC. The encoded protein is CASEDIGLNYGYTF. The V and J genes are TRBV12-3 or TRBV12-4 and TRBJ1-2, with D maybe TRBD1 (5 bases). The germline V and J ends were trimmed by 8 bases and 2 bases, with 15 bases remaining between them. The CDR3 is 14 residues long.

This clonotype came up many times. The J gene is TRBJ1-2, the V gene TRBV7-9; D may be TRBD1 (5 bases). The CDR3 has 20 residues. Trimming removed 2 bases from V and 0 bases from J, with 25 bases in between. Germline V gene sequence: CDR1 SEHNR, CDR2 FQNEAQ (reference sequence). As DNA, the CDR3 is TGTGCCAGCAGCTTATTAGCCGCTCGTCTCCGGGGGACCACTAACTATGGCTACACCTTC. Translating gives CASSLLAARLRGTTNYGYTF.

The rearrangement joins TRBV29-1 to TRBJ2-7, with 10 bases fitting TRBD1. V lost 0 bases, J lost 5 bases, and 1 base stayed unmatched. Looked up from germline, CDR1 is SQVTM and CDR2 is ANQGSEA. CDR3 size: 13 residues. In DNA, the CDR3 is TGCAGCGTTGAAGAGGGACAGGGGAACGAGCAGTACTTC. This codes for CSVEEGQGNEQYF.

Details on this clonotype: This clone may be a read error of a much larger clone one base away. The V and J genes are TRBV30 and TRBJ2-1; D remains unclear. V lost 2 bases, J lost 7 bases, and 3 bases lay in between. Germline V gene data show CDR1 as GTSNPN and CDR2 as SVGIG (reference sequence). The CDR3 consists of 10 residues. The CDR3, as DNA: TGTGCCTGGAGTACGAATGAGCAGTTCTTC. This translates into CAWSTNEQFF.

Here the CDR3 reads CASTGTGLGTDTQYF. CDR3 DNA: TGTGCCAGTACCGGGACTGGATTGGGCACAGATACGCAGTATTTT. The chain joins TRBV2 to TRBJ2-3; perhaps TRBD2 as D (6 bases). This CDR3 comprises 15 residues. V lost 9 bases and J lost 1, with 17 bases in between. Germline loops: CDR1 SNHLY, CDR2 FYNNEI.

The chain carries TRBV29-1 and TRBJ1-4; no clear D. The germline gives CDR1 SQVTM, CDR2 ANQGSEA. This CDR3 is built from 14 residues. V shed 4 bases and J shed 0 bases, with 9 bases lying between them. CDR3 sequence reads: CSVVDGPTNEKLFF. The CDR3 DNA reads as TGCAGCGTTGTTGACGGCCCAACTAATGAAAAACTGTTTTTT. Complete variable domain (other parts from reference TRBV29-1 and TRBJ1-4): SAVISQKPSRDICQRGTSLTIQCQVDSQVTMMFWYRQQPGQSLTLIATANQGSEATYESGFVIDKFPISRPNLTFSTLTVSNMSPEDSSIYLCSVVDGPTNEKLFFGSGTQLSVL.

To note about this clonotype: Possible read error: a much larger clone is one base away. This chain uses TRBV7-9 with TRBJ2-5; 8 bases align to TRBD1. This CDR3 has 16 amino acids. Germline V gives CDR1 SEHNR, CDR2 FQNEAQ (reference sequence). The CDR3 loop is CAGSPRDRGFPETQYF. The DNA for the CDR3 is TGTGCCGGCAGCCCCCGAGACAGGGGATTCCCAGAGACCCAGTACTTC.

This clonotype showed up many times. The chain recombines TRBV18 with TRBJ2-5, with 9 bases that match TRBD2. V lost 3 bases to trimming and J lost 4 bases; unmatched junction nucleotides: 6. Germline V gives CDR1 KGHSH, CDR2 LQKENI. The CDR3 has 15 amino acids. This CDR3 reads CASSPRGLATETQYF. The CDR3 DNA sequence: TGTGCCAGCTCACCGCGCGGACTAGCGACAGAGACCCAGTACTTC.

The table lists this clonotype with a few counts. This sequence joins TRBV19 and TRBJ1-2; the D gene is possibly TRBD1 (6 bases). Looked up from germline, CDR1 is LNHDA and CDR2 is SQIVND (reference sequence). The CDR3 has 16 residues. V lost 5 bases and J lost 5, with 21 bases in between. The CDR3 nucleotides are TGTGCCAGTAGTCGAGAGGGGGGAAGACTTGAGTATGGCTACACCTTC. It encodes CASSREGGRLEYGYTF.

This chain links TRBV5-6 with TRBJ1-1, with a possible D match to TRBD1 (6 bases). Germline CDR1 reads SGHDT; CDR2 reads YYEEEE. The CDR3 sequence is 12 residues long. V was trimmed by 4 bases and J by 6 bases, leaving 10 bases between them. In DNA, the CDR3 is TGTGCCAGCAGCCACAGGGAGTCTGAAGCTTTCTTT. Its translation: CASSHRESEAFF.